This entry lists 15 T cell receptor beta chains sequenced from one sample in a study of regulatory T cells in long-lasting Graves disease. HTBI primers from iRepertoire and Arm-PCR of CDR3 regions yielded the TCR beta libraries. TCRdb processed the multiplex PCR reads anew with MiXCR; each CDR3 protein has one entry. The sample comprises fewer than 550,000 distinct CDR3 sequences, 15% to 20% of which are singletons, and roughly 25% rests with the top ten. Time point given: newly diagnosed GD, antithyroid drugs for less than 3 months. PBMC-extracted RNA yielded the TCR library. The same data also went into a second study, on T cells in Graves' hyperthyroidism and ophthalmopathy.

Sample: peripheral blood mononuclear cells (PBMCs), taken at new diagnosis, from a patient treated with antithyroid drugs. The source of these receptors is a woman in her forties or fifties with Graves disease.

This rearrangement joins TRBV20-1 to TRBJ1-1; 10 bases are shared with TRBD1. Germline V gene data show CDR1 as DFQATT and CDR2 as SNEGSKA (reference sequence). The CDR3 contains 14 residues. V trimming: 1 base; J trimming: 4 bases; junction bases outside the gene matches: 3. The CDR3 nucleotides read TGCAGTGCTAGAGGGACAGGGGGGGGCACTGAAGCTTTCTTT. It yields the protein CSARGTGGGTEAFF.

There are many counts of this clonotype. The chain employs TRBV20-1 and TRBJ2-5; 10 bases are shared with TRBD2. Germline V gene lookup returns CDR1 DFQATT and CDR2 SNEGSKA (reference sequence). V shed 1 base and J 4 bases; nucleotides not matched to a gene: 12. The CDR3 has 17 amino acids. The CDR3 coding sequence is TGCAGTGCTAGAGGGCGAGGAGCGGGGGGGCGATTAGAGACCCAGTACTTC. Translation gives CSARGRGAGGRLETQYF.

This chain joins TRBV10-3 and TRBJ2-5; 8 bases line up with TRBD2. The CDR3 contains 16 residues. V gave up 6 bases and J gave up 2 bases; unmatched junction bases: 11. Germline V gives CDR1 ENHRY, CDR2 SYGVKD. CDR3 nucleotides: TGTGCCATCAGCGCCTTAGGAGCGGGGGAACAAGAGACCCAGTACTTC. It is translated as CAISALGAGEQETQYF.

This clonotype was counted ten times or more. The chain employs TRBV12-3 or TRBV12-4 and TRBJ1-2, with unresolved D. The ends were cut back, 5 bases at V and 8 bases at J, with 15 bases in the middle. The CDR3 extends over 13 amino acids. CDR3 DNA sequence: TGTGCCAGCAGTCGTGCTGACGTGTACGGCTACACCTTC. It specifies CASSRADVYGYTF.

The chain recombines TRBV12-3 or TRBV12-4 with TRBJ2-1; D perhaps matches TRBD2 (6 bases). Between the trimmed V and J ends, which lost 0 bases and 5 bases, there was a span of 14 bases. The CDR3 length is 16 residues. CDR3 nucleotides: TGTGCCAGCAGTTTAGCTCGGGGGTATACGAACAATGAGCAGTTCTTC. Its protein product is CASSLARGYTNNEQFF.

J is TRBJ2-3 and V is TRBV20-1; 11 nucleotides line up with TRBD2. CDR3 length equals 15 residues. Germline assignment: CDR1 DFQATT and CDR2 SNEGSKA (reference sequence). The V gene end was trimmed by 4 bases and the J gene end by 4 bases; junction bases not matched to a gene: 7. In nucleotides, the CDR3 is TGCAGTGCTACCCTGACTAGCGGGGCCGCAGATACGCAGTATTTT. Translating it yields CSATLTSGAADTQYF.

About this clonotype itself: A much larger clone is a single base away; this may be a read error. DNA for the CDR3: TGCAGCGCCCTCGAGAGCACAGATACGCGGTATTTT. This gives the protein CSALESTDTRYF. This chain connects TRBV20-1 to TRBJ2-3; D is uncertain. From germline, CDR1 is DFQATT and CDR2 SNEGSKA (reference sequence). The CDR3 is 12 amino acids.

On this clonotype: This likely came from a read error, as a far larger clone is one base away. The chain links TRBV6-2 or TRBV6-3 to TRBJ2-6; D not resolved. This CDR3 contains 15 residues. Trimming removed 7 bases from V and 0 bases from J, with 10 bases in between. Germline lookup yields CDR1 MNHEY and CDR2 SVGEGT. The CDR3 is CASTKGGSGANVLTF. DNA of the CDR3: TGTGCCAGCACCAAGGGCGGCTCTGGGGCCAACGTCCTGACTTTC.

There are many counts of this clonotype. The CDR3 DNA is TGCAGTGCTAGAGGCCACTTGGATCAGCCCCAGCATTTT. It translates to CSARGHLDQPQHF. This chain joins TRBV20-1 and TRBJ1-5; D gene uncertain. V lost 1 base and J 5 bases, leaving 9 bases between the germline ends. The germline gives CDR1 DFQATT, CDR2 SNEGSKA (reference sequence). The CDR3 covers 13 residues.

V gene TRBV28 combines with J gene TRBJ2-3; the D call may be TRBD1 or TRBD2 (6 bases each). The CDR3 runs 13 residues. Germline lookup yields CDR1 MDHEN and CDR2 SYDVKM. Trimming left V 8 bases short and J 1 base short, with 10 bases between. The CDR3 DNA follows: TGTGCCAGCCTAAGGGGGGGCACAGATACGCAGTATTTT. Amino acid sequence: CASLRGGTDTQYF.

The CDR3, as DNA: TGTGCCAGCAGTTTAGGGGGACTAGCGCGGGAGACCCAGTACTTC. Its translation: CASSLGGLARETQYF. The J gene is TRBJ2-5, the V gene TRBV12-3 or TRBV12-4, with 10 bases identical to TRBD2. This CDR3 is built from 15 residues. The V gene end was trimmed by 1 base and the J gene end by 5 bases; junction bases not matched to a gene: 4.

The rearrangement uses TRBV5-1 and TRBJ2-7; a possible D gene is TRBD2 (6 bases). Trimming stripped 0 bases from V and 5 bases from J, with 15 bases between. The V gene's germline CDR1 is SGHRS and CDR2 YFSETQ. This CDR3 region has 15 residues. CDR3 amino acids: CASSLVGTSSNEQYF. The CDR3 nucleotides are TGCGCCAGCAGCTTGGTGGGGACTTCGAGCAACGAGCAGTACTTC.

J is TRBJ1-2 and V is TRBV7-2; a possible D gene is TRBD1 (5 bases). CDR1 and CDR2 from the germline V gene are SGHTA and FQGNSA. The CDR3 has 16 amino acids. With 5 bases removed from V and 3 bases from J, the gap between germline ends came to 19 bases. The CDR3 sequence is CASSPASRAGYYGYTF. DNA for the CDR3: TGTGCCAGCAGCCCTGCGAGCAGGGCCGGGTACTATGGCTACACCTTC.

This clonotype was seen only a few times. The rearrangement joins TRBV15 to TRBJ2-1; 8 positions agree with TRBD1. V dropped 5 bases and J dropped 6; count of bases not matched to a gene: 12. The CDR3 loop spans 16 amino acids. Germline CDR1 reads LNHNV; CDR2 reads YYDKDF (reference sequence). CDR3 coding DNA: TGTGCCACCAGCGGGGATTGGACAGGGCTGGGCAATGAGCAGTTCTTC. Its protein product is CATSGDWTGLGNEQFF.

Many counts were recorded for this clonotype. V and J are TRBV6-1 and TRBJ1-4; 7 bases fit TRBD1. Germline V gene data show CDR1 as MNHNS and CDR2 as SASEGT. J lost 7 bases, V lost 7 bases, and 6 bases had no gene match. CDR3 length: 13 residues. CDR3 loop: CASIRQGGEKLFF. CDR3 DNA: TGTGCCAGCATACGCCAGGGGGGTGAAAAACTGTTTTTT.